This T cell receptor beta chain was sequenced in a study of cytomegalovirus exposure and HLA in healthy donors. Whole-study context: As an earlier analysis found, about 179 million T cells yielded about 120 million unique TCR beta sequences.

The PCR used 60 Vbeta and 13 Jbeta primers. Libraries were prepared by immunoSEQ multiplex PCR; TCRdb keeps only in-frame clonotypes and omits some of them. The table lists roughly 290,000 clones, about four fifths of them singletons. This clone came up once. Antigen: not known. These donors, healthy bone marrow donors, were studied. Study-level findings and limits: Within an earlier analysis, most TCR beta V segments proved productive either about 90% or about 30% of the time.

The CDR3 runs 14 residues. Germline CDR1 SGDLS, CDR2 YYNGEE. Deletions cut 6 bases from V and 0 bases from J, with 13 bases between. This clonotype originated in a girl aged 2-10 years in good health and CMV-seronegative. The J gene is TRBJ2-7, the V gene TRBV9; D perhaps matches TRBD1 (6 bases). The material sequenced was PBMCs. The CDR3 DNA sequence: TGTGCCAGCACCCCCACAGGGACCTCCTACGAGCAGTACTTC. This sequence encodes CASTPTGTSYEQYF.